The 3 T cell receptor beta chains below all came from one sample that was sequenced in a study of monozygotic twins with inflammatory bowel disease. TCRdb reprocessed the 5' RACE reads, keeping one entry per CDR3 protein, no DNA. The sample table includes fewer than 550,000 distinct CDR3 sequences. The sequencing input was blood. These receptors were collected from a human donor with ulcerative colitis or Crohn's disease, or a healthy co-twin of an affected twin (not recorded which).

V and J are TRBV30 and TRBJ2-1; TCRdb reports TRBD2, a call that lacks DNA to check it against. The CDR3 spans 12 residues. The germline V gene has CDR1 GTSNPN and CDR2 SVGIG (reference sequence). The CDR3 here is CAWAPLANEQFF.

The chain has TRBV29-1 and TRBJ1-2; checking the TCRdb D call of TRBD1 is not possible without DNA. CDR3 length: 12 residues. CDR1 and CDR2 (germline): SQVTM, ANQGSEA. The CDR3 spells CSAGRGNYGYTF.

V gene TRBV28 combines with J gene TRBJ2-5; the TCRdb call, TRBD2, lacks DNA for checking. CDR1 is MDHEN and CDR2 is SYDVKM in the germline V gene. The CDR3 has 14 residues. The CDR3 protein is CDSNPPRDGTGRDF.